A selection of T cell receptor beta chains follows, all from one sample in a study of blood T cell repertoires in COVID-19. This table comes from immunoSEQ multiplex PCR, and its TCRdb copy is limited to in-frame clones, with some not included. The repertoire holds some 250,000 clones, with about nine tenths as singletons. Material for sequencing was peripheral blood. The receptors originated from a man in his fifties or sixties who had recovered from COVID-19. The CDR3 runs from the conserved cysteine through the conserved F or W. D genes are given only for firm matches. Only part of the rows carry a size: once, few, many, or a class if the clone is expanded.

clone_size	v_call	d_call	j_call	cdr3_nt	cdr3_aa
.	TRBV12-5	.	TRBJ2-5	TGTGCTAGTGCCACGGACGGACAGCTCATCCAAGAGACCCAGTACTTC	CASATDGQLIQETQYF
.	TRBV6-1	.	TRBJ2-1	TGTGCCAGCACTGAAAGGTCGGGGGTGAGGGAGCAGTTCTTC	CASTERSGVREQFF
many	TRBV6-7	TRBD1	TRBJ2-7	TGTGCCAGCAGTTACCACATCGTGAGGGGGCCGTCCTACGAGCAGTACTTC	CASSYHIVRGPSYEQYF
.	TRBV7-9	.	TRBJ1-1	TGTGCCGGACGTCGGGGAGGCTTGAACACTGAAGCTTTCTTT	CAGRRGGLNTEAFF
.	TRBV6-1	TRBD1	TRBJ1-2	TGTGCCAGCAGTGAACCGGGACAGTTCCACTATGGCTACACCTTC	CASSEPGQFHYGYTF
.	TRBV11-2	.	TRBJ2-2	TGTGCCAGCAGTCGGGAGATCGTAGTGAACACCGGGGAGCTGTTTTTT	CASSREIVVNTGELFF
.	TRBV18	TRBD1	TRBJ1-1	TGTGCCAGCTCACCACAGGGGGCAAACACTGAAGCTTTCTTT	CASSPQGANTEAFF
.	TRBV6-5	TRBD1	TRBJ1-5	TGTGCCAGCAGTAAGGGACAGGCCGTTGGGCCCCAGCATTTT	CASSKGQAVGPQHF
few	TRBV11-2	TRBD1	TRBJ1-2	TGTGCCAGCAGCTCGGGGACAGGGGTCGCCTATGGCTACACCTTC	CASSSGTGVAYGYTF
.	TRBV2	.	TRBJ2-2	TGTGCCAGCAGTGAGAGGGATTTGACCACCGGGGAGCTGTTTTTT	CASSERDLTTGELFF
.	TRBV2	TRBD2	TRBJ2-7	TGTGCCAGCAGTGCTAGCGGGACGCCTCTATACGAGCAGTACTTC	CASSASGTPLYEQYF
once	TRBV5-1	.	TRBJ2-1	TGCGCCAGCAGCTTGGGATCTGGACAGACCTCATATAATGAGCAGTTCTTC	CASSLGSGQTSYNEQFF
.	TRBV12-5	.	TRBJ1-3	TGTGCTAGTGGTTTGGTAGTTTGGGGGCTTCGTACTGGAAACACCATATATTTT	CASGLVVWGLRTGNTIYF
.	TRBV5-1	.	TRBJ1-2	TGCGCCAGCAGCCCCACTGCTGGGGGCCAGAACTATGGCTACACCTTC	CASSPTAGGQNYGYTF
.	TRBV6-5	.	TRBJ1-1	TGTGCCAGTATCCGGGAGTCTGAAGCTTTCTTT	CASIRESEAFF
.	TRBV5-1	TRBD1	TRBJ1-2	TGCGCCAGCAGCTTGGAATACACAGGGGTGGGGAGGATCGGTGGCTACACCTTC	CASSLEYTGVGRIGGYTF
.	TRBV9	.	TRBJ1-2	TGTGCCAGCAGCGGGGGCGGGACGGACTATGGCTACACCTTC	CASSGGGTDYGYTF
.	TRBV19	TRBD1	TRBJ1-2	TGTGCCAGTAGTACCCCGTCCGGGACAGGGGGCAATGGCTACACCTTC	CASSTPSGTGGNGYTF
few	TRBV19	TRBD1	TRBJ1-6	TGTGCCAGCAGGGGACAGTCGGGTTCACCCCTCCACTTT	CASRGQSGSPLHF
.	TRBV27	.	TRBJ2-1	TGTGCCAGCAGTTTCTCTCCTGCGAATGAGCAGTTCTTC	CASSFSPANEQFF
.	TRBV5-1	TRBD1	TRBJ2-7	TGCGCCAGCAGCTTGCAAGGACCGGCCAGGGGGATCTACGAGCAGTACTTC	CASSLQGPARGIYEQYF
.	TRBV12-2	.	TRBJ1-5	TGTGCAAGTCGCCCAAGGACTATAGGGGAAAATAGCAATCAGCCCCAGCATTTT	CASRPRTIGENSNQPQHF
.	TRBV29-1	.	TRBJ2-3	TGCAGCGTTACGACTAGCACAGATACGCAGTATTTT	CSVTTSTDTQYF
.	TRBV11-3	.	TRBJ2-7	TGTGCCAGCAGCCCCCGGGGAAGAGAGCAGTACTTC	CASSPRGREQYF
.	TRBV18	.	TRBJ2-1	TGTGCCAGCTCCCTCCGGATAGGGGGGGGAGAATACAATGAGCAGTTCTTC	CASSLRIGGGEYNEQFF
.	TRBV6-5	.	TRBJ2-1	TGTGCCAGCAGTTACATGACAATAGCCTACAATGAGCAGTTCTTC	CASSYMTIAYNEQFF
.	TRBV2	.	TRBJ1-1	TGTGCCAGCAGTGGAGGCAGAAACACTGAAGCTTTCTTT	CASSGGRNTEAFF
.	TRBV6-5	.	TRBJ1-1	TGTGCCAGCAGTTACTCAGGAGGTGGGGGGGGAGCTTTCTTT	CASSYSGGGGGAFF
.	TRBV5-1	TRBD1	TRBJ1-1	TGCGCCAGCAGCTTTTCGGGACAGGGAGTACGGGGTGTTCCAGCTTTCTTT	CASSFSGQGVRGVPAFF
.	TRBV7-8	.	TRBJ1-5	TGTGCCAGCAGCCCTCGGGAGGGCAGGGGAATCAGTCAGCCCCAGCATTTT	CASSPREGRGISQPQHF
.	TRBV9	TRBD1	TRBJ1-6	TGTGCCAGCAGCACCGGGACAGGAAATTCACCCCTCCACTTT	CASSTGTGNSPLHF
.	TRBV7-9	.	TRBJ1-4	TGTGCCAGCAGCTCGGACAAGGGTAATGAAAAACTGTTTTTT	CASSSDKGNEKLFF
few	TRBV5-6	.	TRBJ1-2	TGTGCCAGCAGCCGAGGACAGAACTATGGCTACACCTTC	CASSRGQNYGYTF
.	TRBV6-1	.	TRBJ1-2	TGTGCCAGCAGTGAACGAGTAAACTATGGCTACACCTTC	CASSERVNYGYTF
.	TRBV6-1	.	TRBJ1-4	TGTGCCAGCAGTGAGGAGTGGGGCTCCCGTCTCAATGAAAAACTGTTTTTT	CASSEEWGSRLNEKLFF
.	TRBV9	TRBD1	TRBJ2-7	TGTGCCAGCAGCCCATTAGGACAGGGGACGCGAGAGCAGTACTTC	CASSPLGQGTREQYF
.	TRBV11-2	.	TRBJ2-1	TGTGCCAGCAGCTATTATGTTGTTTCCGGAGGAGAGCAGTTCTTC	CASSYYVVSGGEQFF
.	TRBV6-6	.	TRBJ1-4	TGTGCCAGCGGCTGGGACAACCTTAATGAAAAACTGTTTTTT	CASGWDNLNEKLFF
few	TRBV6-6	.	TRBJ1-2	TGTGCCAGCAGAACATATGGCTACACCTTC	CASRTYGYTF
.	TRBV5-1	.	TRBJ2-4	TGCGCCAGCAGCTTAGGACAGTTACTAGCCAAAAACATTCAGTACTTC	CASSLGQLLAKNIQYF
.	TRBV11-2	.	TRBJ1-1	TGTGCCAGCAGCTTAGCCGGCCGCTCGGGGAACACTGAAGCTTTCTTT	CASSLAGRSGNTEAFF
.	TRBV14	TRBD2	TRBJ2-3	TGTGCCAGCAGCCAAGGCTGGCGGGGGGGCACAGATACGCAGTATTTT	CASSQGWRGGTDTQYF
.	TRBV21-1	.	TRBJ1-6	TGTGCCAGCAGCAAAGGGAGTACCTATAATTCACCCCTCCACTTT	CASSKGSTYNSPLHF
.	TRBV24-1	.	TRBJ2-5	TGTGCCACCAGTGAGAGGACACCTAGGGAGACCCAGTACTTC	CATSERTPRETQYF
.	TRBV6-1	TRBD1	TRBJ1-2	TGTGCCAGCAGTGAAGCATTACAGGGGGCTAACTATGGCTACACCTTC	CASSEALQGANYGYTF
.	TRBV18	.	TRBJ1-1	TGTGCCAGCTCTCCCCCGGGGGGGGGAGCTGAAGCTTTCTTT	CASSPPGGGAEAFF
.	TRBV27	.	TRBJ1-5	TGTGCCAGCAGATTACTCGCGTACGCAAGCAATCAGCCCCAGCATTTT	CASRLLAYASNQPQHF
.	TRBV19	.	TRBJ2-3	TGTGCCAGTAGTATTGGGGCGGGGATCACAGATACGCAGTATTTT	CASSIGAGITDTQYF
once	TRBV19	.	TRBJ2-2	TGTGCCAGTAGGATAAATAATATAAACACCGGGGAGCTGTTTTTT	CASRINNINTGELFF
.	TRBV27	TRBD1	TRBJ1-1	TGTGCCAGCAGTTTATCGATGGGATCCCAGGGGGCTGAAGCTTTCTTT	CASSLSMGSQGAEAFF
.	TRBV10-3	TRBD1	TRBJ2-3	TGTGCCATCAGTGGACAGGGAACAGATACGCAGTATTTT	CAISGQGTDTQYF
.	TRBV10-1	TRBD1	TRBJ2-1	TGCGCCAGCAGTCACGTCCGGGACAGGGCCCAGGTTGAGCAGTTCTTC	CASSHVRDRAQVEQFF
.	TRBV30	.	TRBJ2-5	TGTGCCTGGAGTATGGAGAGGGGGGGGACCCAGTACTTC	CAWSMERGGTQYF
.	TRBV24-1	.	TRBJ2-2	TGTGCCACCAGTGATTCAGGGTGGTCCGGGGAGCTGTTTTTT	CATSDSGWSGELFF
.	TRBV7-9	TRBD2	TRBJ2-5	TGTGCCAGCAGCTTTGGACTAGCGGGGGGGCAGGAGACCCAGTACTTC	CASSFGLAGGQETQYF